The subject of this entry is one T cell receptor beta chain. Germline V CDR1 and CDR2: MGHDK, SYGVNS. J gave up 4 bases and V 5 bases, and 9 bases lay outside the gene matches. This CDR3 has 16 residues. This entry comes from a study of control samples from healthy donors and cancer patients. This table comes from immunoSEQ multiplex PCR, and its TCRdb copy is limited to in-frame clones, with some not included. Of more than 15,000 clones in the sample, 70% to 90% were seen once. This chain connects TRBV25-1 to TRBJ1-2; 11 nucleotides align to TRBD1. The specimen sequenced was PBMCs. This receptor was identified in a woman aged 60-70 years with head and neck cancer. CDR3 loop: CASSLSGTGGGYGYTF. CDR3 nucleotides: TGTGCCAGCAGTCTCTCCGGGACAGGGGGAGGCTATGGCTACACCTTC.